What follows are 5 T cell receptor beta chains derived from one specimen sequenced in a study of shared clonotypes between healthy human individuals. Only in-frame clones appear in the TCRdb table, and some are missing; sequencing was by immunoSEQ multiplex PCR. The sample shows some 200,000 clones, approximately 65% of them seen only once. The sample comprised memory CD4+ T cells sorted from blood. Subset here: CD45RA-negative fraction. All receptors derive from a man aged 25 to 45 in good health.

CDR3 residues: CASSFPPGGTINEQFF. The CDR3 DNA follows: TGTGCCAGCAGCTTTCCCCCGGGGGGTACCATCAATGAGCAGTTCTTC. The V gene is TRBV7-2, the J gene TRBJ2-1, with 7 nucleotides matching TRBD2. The length of the CDR3 is 16 residues. CDR1 and CDR2 from the germline V gene are SGHTA and FQGNSA. J gave up 6 bases and V 3 bases, and 11 bases lay outside the gene matches.

The sample holds a few counts of this clone. The V and J genes are TRBV27 and TRBJ1-2, with no clear D. CDR1 is MNHEY, CDR2 SMNVEV, per germline (reference sequence). V dropped 8 bases and J dropped 8 bases, with 12 bases sitting between them. The CDR3 has 11 amino acids. CDR3 sequence (DNA): TGTGCCAGCGGAGGTATGCGGGGCTACACCTTC. Its translation is CASGGMRGYTF.

V gene TRBV19 combines with J gene TRBJ1-2, with TRBD1 as a possible D gene (6 bases). Germline V gives CDR1 LNHDA, CDR2 SQIVND (reference sequence). This CDR3 is 13 amino acids long. Trimming pared 6 bases from V and 4 bases from J, leaving 12 bases between. The CDR3 sequence: CASSLQGAYGYTF. The CDR3 bases are TGTGCCAGTAGCTTACAGGGCGCCTATGGCTACACCTTC.

This clone was seen a few times. The rearrangement uses TRBV4-1 and TRBJ2-1; D may be TRBD2 (6 bases). The V end was cut by 0 bases, the J end by 1 base, with 13 bases between. CDR3 length: 17 amino acids. Germline V lookup: CDR1 MGHRA, CDR2 YSYEKL. CDR3 residues: CASSQEPGRGSYNEQFF. The DNA for the CDR3 is TGCGCCAGCAGCCAAGAACCCGGGCGGGGATCCTACAATGAGCAGTTCTTC.

The rearrangement uses TRBV28 and TRBJ1-1; TRBD1 is a possible D gene (5 bases). Germline CDR1 reads MDHEN; CDR2 reads SYDVKM. Trimming removed 10 bases from V and 0 bases from J, with 18 bases in between. The CDR3 sequence is 15 residues long. In nucleotides, the CDR3 is TGTGCCACCAAAAGACAGACCGTTATGAACACTGAAGCTTTCTTT. Protein: CATKRQTVMNTEAFF.